This entry lists 18 T cell receptor beta chains sequenced from one sample in a study of T cell repertoires in cytomegalovirus infection. From the reads, TCRdb called clonotypes with MiXCR, one entry per CDR3 protein. The sample holds 200,000 to 300,000 distinct CDR3 sequences, approximately 13% seen once. The sample was PBMCs. All receptors come from a human donor in good health (CMV status not recorded). Some clones in this sample may be carry-over from other donors' samples.

This clonotype was detected many times. The chain combines TRBV7-3 with TRBJ1-3; D not resolved. CDR3 length: 13 amino acids. Germline V gene data show CDR1 as SGHTA and CDR2 as FQGTGA. The ends were cut back, 7 bases at V and 2 bases at J, with 9 bases in the middle. The CDR3 protein is CASTTRAGNTIYF. The CDR3 DNA reads TGTGCCAGCACCACACGGGCTGGAAACACCATATATTTT.

The chain uses TRBV10-3 and TRBJ2-7, with 13 bases that match TRBD2. Germline values: CDR1 ENHRY, CDR2 SYGVKD. The CDR3 extends over 19 amino acids. Trimming at V came to 0 bases and at J to 0 bases, leaving 8 bases not matched to a gene. CDR3 coding DNA: TGTGCCATCAGTGAGTCGACGACTAGCGGGGGGCCCCTCTCCTACGAGCAGTACTTC. This codes for CAISESTTSGGPLSYEQYF.

This chain joins TRBV20-1 and TRBJ2-3, with 8 nucleotides matching TRBD2. CDR3 size: 14 residues. The J segment lost 0 bases and the V segment lost 6 bases, leaving 5 bases of the junction unmatched. CDR1 is DFQATT, CDR2 SNEGSKA, per germline (reference sequence). CDR3 in DNA: TGCAGTGCAAGTCGGGGGGGTAGCACAGATACGCAGTATTTT. This encodes CSASRGGSTDTQYF.

The chain recombines TRBV29-1 with TRBJ2-5; D perhaps matches TRBD2 (6 bases). V lost 6 bases and J lost 3, with 23 bases in between. The CDR3 sequence is 16 residues long. From germline, CDR1 is SQVTM and CDR2 ANQGSEA. Here the CDR3 DNA reads TGCAGCGTAAGAGACCGGAGGGGACCGGGGGAAGAGACCCAGTACTTC. Its translation: CSVRDRRGPGEETQYF.

The rearrangement links TRBV5-1 to TRBJ2-6; no reliable D call. Trimming left V 4 bases short and J 4 bases short, with 12 bases between. CDR1 SGHRS and CDR2 YFSETQ come from the germline V gene. The CDR3 length is 15 residues. The CDR3 nucleotides are TGCGCCAGCAGCGTGATAGGAGAAGGGGCCAACGTCCTGACTTTC. Translating gives CASSVIGEGANVLTF.

This clonotype was found many times. V gene TRBV6-6 combines with J gene TRBJ2-5; D may be TRBD1 or TRBD2 (6 bases each). Germline lookup yields CDR1 MNHNY and CDR2 SVGAGI (reference sequence). Trimming stripped 7 bases from V and 5 bases from J, with 17 bases between. The CDR3 runs 14 residues. In DNA, the CDR3 is TGTGCCAGCACCCTTAAAGGGGGGCGGGAGACCCAGTACTTC. Translating gives CASTLKGGRETQYF.

There are many counts of this clonotype. The rearrangement joins TRBV4-3 to TRBJ2-1, with no clear D. The CDR3 extends over 14 amino acids. Trimming cost V 1 base and J 3 bases, with 7 bases left between them. Germline-derived CDR1 and CDR2 are LGHNA and YSLEER. The CDR3 spells CASSQVTDYNEQFF. The CDR3 DNA is TGCGCCAGCAGCCAAGTTACAGACTACAATGAGCAGTTCTTC.

The chain links TRBV29-1 to TRBJ1-1; 7 nucleotides match TRBD1. This CDR3 is 14 amino acids long. The V and J ends lost 1 base and 4 bases, in that order; junction bases with no gene match: 6. Germline V gene data show CDR1 as SQVTM and CDR2 as ANQGSEA. The CDR3 DNA reads as TGCAGCGTTGAAGGTCGACAGGGTGTCACTGAAGCTTTCTTT. Translating gives CSVEGRQGVTEAFF.

This clonotype appeared a few times. This chain joins TRBV14 and TRBJ1-2; 9 bases are shared with TRBD1. With 1 base clipped from V and 8 bases from J, the junction kept 8 bases outside the gene matches. Germline values: CDR1 SGHDN, CDR2 FVKESK. The CDR3 spans 15 residues. The chain's CDR3 is CASSQAGTGRRGYTF. In nucleotides, the CDR3 is TGTGCCAGCAGCCAAGCAGGGACAGGGAGGAGAGGCTACACCTTC.

This clonotype came up many times. As DNA, the CDR3 is TGTGCCAGCAGCTTGTTCCGGCAGGGGAATCAGCCCCAGCATTTT. Residues: CASSLFRQGNQPQHF. The V gene is TRBV7-2, the J gene TRBJ1-5, with D possibly matching TRBD1 (6 bases). CDR3 length equals 15 residues. V gave up 3 bases and J gave up 4 bases, with 13 bases separating them. Germline values: CDR1 SGHTA, CDR2 FQGNSA.

This clonotype was detected many times. CDR3 region: CASSLGDRAETQYF. The CDR3 DNA is TGTGCCAGCAGCTTAGGGGACAGGGCTGAGACCCAGTACTTC. V gene TRBV7-2 combines with J gene TRBJ2-5; TRBD1 matches 9 bases. Germline-derived CDR1 and CDR2 are SGHTA and FQGNSA. J lost 5 bases, V lost 1 base, and 2 bases had no gene match. This CDR3 has 14 amino acids.

This clonotype was seen many times. The chain links TRBV18 to TRBJ2-3; D gene uncertain. Trimming removed 2 bases at V and 6 bases at J, with 6 bases between. The CDR3 length is 12 residues. Germline CDR1 and CDR2: KGHSH and LQKENI. CDR3 sequence: CASSPIGDTQYF. The CDR3 DNA follows: TGTGCCAGCTCACCAATAGGCGATACGCAGTATTTT.

J is TRBJ2-2 and V is TRBV5-5; D gene unclear. CDR1 is SGHKS, CDR2 YYEKEE, per germline (reference sequence). V lost 1 base, J lost 3 bases, and 7 bases lay in between. This CDR3 region has 14 residues. CDR3 bases: TGTGCCAGCAGCTTGTATCGGGACACCGGGGAGCTGTTTTTT. Protein sequence: CASSLYRDTGELFF. Supplemented by reference TRBV5-5 and TRBJ2-2, the full variable domain reads DAGVTQSPTHLIKTRGQQVTLRCSPISGHKSVSWYQQVLGQGPQFIFQYYEKEERGRGNFPDRFSARQFPNYSSELNVNALLLGDSALYLCASSLYRDTGELFFGEGSRLTVL.

The chain is built from TRBV29-1 and TRBJ1-2; D call uncertain. The CDR3 extends over 13 amino acids. Per germline, CDR1 SQVTM and CDR2 ANQGSEA. V was clipped by 2 bases and J by 4 bases, with 11 bases between them. The DNA for the CDR3 is TGCAGCGTTGAAAGACAACGGTCCTATGGCTACACCTTC. It yields the protein CSVERQRSYGYTF.

Many counts were recorded for this clonotype. The chain recombines TRBV5-1 with TRBJ2-3; TRBD1 matches 7 bases. The ends lost 0 bases at V and 2 bases at J; junction bases unmatched: 3. Per germline, CDR1 SGHRS and CDR2 YFSETQ. The CDR3 loop spans 15 amino acids. CDR3 sequence reads: CASSLGGTATDTQYF. The CDR3 DNA follows: TGCGCCAGCAGCTTGGGGGGGACAGCCACAGATACGCAGTATTTT.

The CDR3 here is CASSYSIAPTDTQYF. Written as DNA, the CDR3 is TGTGCCAGCAGTTACTCGATCGCCCCCACAGATACGCAGTATTTT. The rearrangement uses TRBV6-5 and TRBJ2-3; no reliable D call. The CDR3 is 15 amino acids. Trimming stripped 0 bases from V and 2 bases from J, with 9 bases between. Germline CDR1 and CDR2: MNHEY and SVGAGI.

This clonotype has ten or more counts. This chain uses TRBV7-8 with TRBJ2-3; TRBD1 matches 8 bases. CDR3 size: 15 residues. With 5 bases clipped from V and 5 bases from J, the junction kept 9 bases outside the gene matches. From germline, CDR1 is SGHVS and CDR2 FQNEAQ. This chain's CDR3 is CASSGGRQGRDTQYF. DNA of the CDR3: TGTGCCAGCAGCGGGGGTCGACAGGGGAGAGATACGCAGTATTTT.

This clonotype was seen at least ten times. V usage is TRBV7-8 and J usage is TRBJ2-4; possibly TRBD1 or TRBD2 for D (5 bases each). The V gene lost 7 bases and the J gene lost 0 bases, with 16 bases spanning the gap. Germline CDR1 reads SGHVS; CDR2 reads FQNEAQ. This CDR3 comprises 16 residues. The CDR3 region is CASKEEGLLAKNIQYF. CDR3 nucleotide sequence: TGTGCCAGCAAGGAAGAGGGGCTTTTAGCCAAAAACATTCAGTACTTC.